This T cell receptor (beta chain) was recovered during a study of T cell changes during pregnancy in multiple sclerosis. Measured with immunoSEQ multiplex PCR; TCRdb has only the in-frame clones, and not every one. The sample shows 50,000 to 60,000 clones, less than 90% of them seen only once. Sequencing used CD4+ T cells from peripheral blood mononuclear cells, obtained in the third trimester of pregnancy. The source of this sequence is a female donor with multiple sclerosis, enrolled in a pregnancy study.

CDR3 residues: CASSLAPRYGYTF. The CDR3 nucleotides are TGTGCCAGCAGCTTAGCCCCGCGGTATGGCTACACCTTC. The chain is built from TRBV7-8 and TRBJ1-2, with D hard to call. CDR3 length: 13 amino acids. Deletions cut 0 bases from V and 5 bases from J, with 7 bases between. Germline values: CDR1 SGHVS, CDR2 FQNEAQ.